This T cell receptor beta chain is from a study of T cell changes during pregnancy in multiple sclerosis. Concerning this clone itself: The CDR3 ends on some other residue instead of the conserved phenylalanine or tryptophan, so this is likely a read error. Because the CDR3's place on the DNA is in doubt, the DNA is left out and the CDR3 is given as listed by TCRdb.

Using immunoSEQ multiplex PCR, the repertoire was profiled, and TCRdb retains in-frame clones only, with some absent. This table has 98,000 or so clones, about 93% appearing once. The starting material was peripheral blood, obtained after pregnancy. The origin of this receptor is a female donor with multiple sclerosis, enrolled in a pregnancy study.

CDR3 amino acids: CASSHYRSL. This rearrangement joins TRBV27 to TRBJ1-2; the listed D gene, TRBD1, was not tested against the DNA. The germline V gene has CDR1 MNHEY and CDR2 SMNVEV (reference sequence). The length of the CDR3 is 9 amino acids, counting both ends.